Reported below is one TCR beta chain. The antigen is not known. Germline V CDR1 and CDR2: MGHRA, YSYEKL. CDR3 length equals 15 residues. The ends were cut back, 7 bases at V and 0 bases at J, with 13 bases in the middle. This sample stems from a study of shared clonotypes between healthy human individuals. The study's findings and limits: It was expected that sequencing depth would affect clonotype sharing among donors. Estimated richness was generally greater in naive than memory subsets.

Naive CD8 cells comprised CD45RO-negative, CCR7-positively selected cells, excluding terminally differentiated effector memory CD45RA+ cells. There were no recent acute infections or vaccinations among the donors, who were healthy HIV-negative adults. Using roughly 180 ng DNA, 25,000 to 35,000 T cell genomes, the sorted-subset replicate PCRs were run. The protocol was immunoSEQ multiplex PCR, while the TCRdb copy is restricted to in-frame clones and leaves out a portion. This sample carries nearly 2 million clones, about 94% of them seen once, and the ten largest clones take 1% to 1.5%. The sequenced sample consisted of naive CD8+ T cells sorted from blood. This chain uses TRBV4-1 with TRBJ2-1; no firm D call. This clonotype was obtained from a man younger than 35 in good health. The CDR3 DNA sequence: TGCGCCAGCACCTCCGACCGAAGCTCCTACAATGAGCAGTTCTTC. Protein product: CASTSDRSSYNEQFF.